The 23 T cell receptor beta chains in this list originate from one sample, sequenced in a study of CD8+ T cells in alopecia areata. Once RNA had been extracted, it was reverse transcribed into cDNA to act as the sequencing template. Only in-frame clones appear in the TCRdb table, and some are missing; sequencing was by immunoSEQ multiplex PCR. This sample carries 150,000 to 200,000 clones, roughly 70% of them seen once, and the ten largest clones take around 10%. Sequencing used CD8+ T cells sorted from blood, obtained at week 0. The receptors derive from a human donor with alopecia areata.

This chain joins TRBV5-1 and TRBJ2-2; D ambiguous. Trimming cost V 1 base and J 1 base, with 5 bases left between them. The CDR3 sequence is 14 residues long. Germline V gives CDR1 SGHRS, CDR2 YFSETQ. The CDR3 region has the DNA TGCGCCAGCAGCTTGTGGGAGAACACCGGGGAGCTGTTTTTT. Its translation: CASSLWENTGELFF. Full variable domain (outside the CDR3, taken from reference TRBV5-1 and TRBJ2-2): KAGVTQTPRYLIKTRGQQVTLSCSPISGHRSVSWYQQTPGQGLQFLFEYFSETQRNKGNFPGRFSGRQFSNSRSEMNVSTLELGDSALYLCASSLWENTGELFFGEGSRLTVL.

The rearrangement joins TRBV2 to TRBJ2-2; maybe TRBD2 (5 bases). V lost 9 bases, J lost 0 bases, and 14 bases lay in between. The CDR3 spans 15 residues. Germline V lookup: CDR1 SNHLY, CDR2 FYNNEI. The CDR3 DNA reads as TGTGCCAGTGATACCCGGGGTACGAACACCGGGGAGCTGTTTTTT. It is translated as CASDTRGTNTGELFF.

This clone was recorded a few times. The chain carries TRBV29-1 and TRBJ2-5; D is unresolved. Germline V CDR1 and CDR2: SQVTM, ANQGSEA. V was clipped by 0 bases and J by 7 bases, with 18 bases between them. The CDR3 has 15 amino acids. CDR3: CSVEDSIGIVGTQYF. DNA of the CDR3: TGCAGCGTTGAAGACTCGATCGGAATTGTAGGGACCCAGTACTTC.

This rearrangement joins TRBV6-6 to TRBJ2-1, with TRBD2 as a possible D gene (6 bases). CDR3 size: 14 residues. Trimming removed 8 bases from V and 6 bases from J, with 17 bases in between. Per the germline V gene, CDR1 is MNHNY and CDR2 is SVGAGI (reference sequence). CDR3 sequence reads: CASEILPGGNEQFF. The CDR3 DNA follows: TGTGCCAGCGAAATACTTCCCGGGGGCAATGAGCAGTTCTTC.

The chain employs TRBV7-8 and TRBJ1-1; D is undetermined. CDR1 and CDR2 from the germline V gene are SGHVS and FQNEAQ. This CDR3 is built from 13 residues. V shed 1 base and J shed 6 bases, with 9 bases lying between them. CDR3 sequence: CASSLGKYPEAFF. The CDR3 DNA reads as TGTGCCAGCAGCTTAGGCAAGTACCCTGAAGCTTTCTTT.

The chain joins TRBV2 to TRBJ1-6; tentative D call: TRBD1 (6 bases). Looked up from germline, CDR1 is SNHLY and CDR2 is FYNNEI. V was cut by 7 bases and J by 0 bases, with 16 bases left in between. The CDR3 runs to 17 residues. CDR3 DNA: TGTGCCAGCAAAGGGGGAGTTCGAGTCTCCTATAATTCACCCCTCCACTTT. It yields the protein CASKGGVRVSYNSPLHF.

This chain joins TRBV29-1 and TRBJ2-7, with D perhaps TRBD1 (6 bases). The germline CDR1 and CDR2 sequences are SQVTM and ANQGSEA. The germline V and J ends were trimmed by 1 base and 4 bases, with 11 bases remaining between them. The CDR3 covers 13 residues. CDR3 region: CSVEGTVGYEQYF. CDR3 in DNA: TGCAGCGTTGAAGGGACAGTAGGATACGAGCAGTACTTC.

The chain carries TRBV6-5 and TRBJ2-4; no definite D call. From germline, CDR1 is MNHEY and CDR2 SVGAGI. Trimming took off 0 bases at V and 4 bases at J, with 4 bases between the two ends. This CDR3 has 13 residues. The CDR3 DNA reads as TGTGCCAGCAGTTACTCGAATAAAAACATTCAGTACTTC. Encoded protein: CASSYSNKNIQYF.

The chain has TRBV29-1 and TRBJ1-4; the D gene is possibly TRBD1 (5 bases). The CDR3 loop spans 14 amino acids. V lost 6 bases, J lost 7 bases, and 18 bases lay in between. Germline loops: CDR1 SQVTM, CDR2 ANQGSEA. The CDR3 DNA reads TGCAGCGTAGACCCCCCGGGGCAGCCTGAAAAACTGTTTTTT. Protein: CSVDPPGQPEKLFF.

This chain uses TRBV14 with TRBJ1-2, with a tentative D call TRBD1 (5 bases). In germline, CDR1 is SGHDN, CDR2 FVKESK. Trimming stripped 6 bases from V and 11 bases from J, with 16 bases between. This CDR3 is built from 12 residues. The CDR3: CASSFEGFGYTF. The DNA for the CDR3 is TGTGCCAGCAGTTTTGAGGGGTTTGGTTACACCTTC.

This chain joins TRBV5-1 and TRBJ2-3; no reliable D call. V shed 0 bases and J shed 0 bases, with 8 bases lying between them. CDR1 SGHRS and CDR2 YFSETQ come from the germline V gene. The CDR3 has 15 amino acids. The DNA for the CDR3 is TGCGCCAGCAGCTTGGTGCTAGATAGCACAGATACGCAGTATTTT. Protein sequence: CASSLVLDSTDTQYF.

This clone was counted between two and nine times. This chain connects TRBV27 to TRBJ2-5; 7 bases fit TRBD1. Losses at the gene ends were 5 bases for V and 4 bases for J; bases not matched to a gene: 7. CDR3 size: 14 residues. Looked up from germline, CDR1 is MNHEY and CDR2 is SMNVEV (reference sequence). This CDR3 reads CASSPRGRGETQYF. In DNA form, the CDR3 reads TGTGCCAGCAGTCCGAGGGGGCGAGGAGAGACCCAGTACTTC.

The chain employs TRBV9 and TRBJ2-1; TRBD2 aligns across 9 bases. The CDR3 covers 16 residues. Germline CDR1 is SGDLS and CDR2 is YYNGEE. J was trimmed by 4 bases and V by 4 bases; bases with no gene match: 9. CDR3 DNA sequence: TGTGCCAGCAGCACAGAGGAACTAGCGGGTTACAATGAGCAGTTCTTC. Encoded protein: CASSTEELAGYNEQFF.

This chain connects TRBV7-9 to TRBJ2-3; 11 positions agree with TRBD2. V shed 1 base, J shed 0 bases, and the junction held 3 bases outside the gene matches. There are 17 residues in the CDR3. The germline V gene encodes CDR1 SEHNR and CDR2 FQNEAQ (reference sequence). The CDR3 region has the DNA TGTGCCAGCAGCTTAGAGACTAGCGGGGTTAGCACAGATACGCAGTATTTT. Translating it yields CASSLETSGVSTDTQYF. The complete variable domain, with remaining parts taken from reference TRBV7-9 and TRBJ2-3, reads DTGVSQNPRHKITKRGQNVTFRCDPISEHNRLYWYRQTLGQGPEFLTYFQNEAQLEKSRLLSDRFSAERPKGSFSTLEIQRTEQGDSAMYLCASSLETSGVSTDTQYFGPGTRLTVL.

A few counts support this clone. The rearrangement links TRBV7-2 to TRBJ2-3; no clear D. The CDR3 is 15 amino acids. The V gene lost 2 bases and the J gene lost 2 bases, with 11 bases spanning the gap. CDR1 is SGHTA, CDR2 FQGNSA, per germline. DNA for the CDR3: TGTGCCAGCAGCTTACTTGGGCGGTACACAGATACGCAGTATTTT. Translated: CASSLLGRYTDTQYF.

The J gene is TRBJ2-7, the V gene TRBV5-1; D perhaps matches TRBD2 (5 bases). The CDR3 extends over 14 amino acids. Germline CDR1 and CDR2: SGHRS and YFSETQ. Trimming took off 2 bases at V and 0 bases at J, with 9 bases between the two ends. CDR3: CASSFGGPSYEQYF. For the CDR3, the DNA is TGCGCCAGCAGCTTTGGAGGCCCCTCCTACGAGCAGTACTTC.

The chain employs TRBV7-9 and TRBJ2-3; D may match TRBD1 or TRBD2 (5 bases each). Germline values: CDR1 SEHNR, CDR2 FQNEAQ (reference sequence). The V gene lost 1 base and the J gene lost 1 base, with 9 bases spanning the gap. The CDR3 loop spans 15 amino acids. CDR3: CASSLVGDGTDTQYF. The CDR3 DNA reads as TGTGCCAGCAGCTTAGTAGGGGACGGCACAGATACGCAGTATTTT.

The chain recombines TRBV6-5 with TRBJ2-7; 8 bases align to TRBD1. V shed 3 bases and J 1 base; nucleotides not matched to a gene: 5. CDR1 and CDR2 (germline): MNHEY, SVGAGI. This CDR3 contains 15 residues. The DNA of the CDR3 is TGTGCCAGCAGTTATGGACAGGGCCTTTCCTACGAGCAGTACTTC. It codes for CASSYGQGLSYEQYF.

The chain links TRBV4-2 to TRBJ2-5, with TRBD2 as a possible D gene (6 bases). V was pared by 0 bases and J by 3 bases, with 14 bases between. CDR1 and CDR2 (germline): LGHNA, YNFKEQ. This CDR3 contains 16 residues. The CDR3 bases are TGTGCCAGCAGCCAAGATCCGGCGGGGCTAAAAGAGACCCAGTACTTC. Its translation is CASSQDPAGLKETQYF.

This clone showed up just a few times. One junction end does not reproduce the germline sequence, and a read error may be involved. The chain links TRBV4-1 to TRBJ2-1; 10 bases agree with TRBD2. Germline V gene data show CDR1 as MGHRA and CDR2 as YSYEKL. CDR3 size: 12 residues. This CDR3 reads CASSQGAGGLVF. CDR3 bases: TGCGCCAGCAGCCAGGGAGCGGGGGGGCTAGTCTTC.

This chain joins TRBV9 and TRBJ2-7; D is perhaps TRBD2 (5 bases). Trimming left V 0 bases short and J 2 bases short, with 12 bases between. This CDR3 spans 15 amino acids. Germline V gene sequence: CDR1 SGDLS, CDR2 YYNGEE. As DNA, the CDR3 is TGTGCCAGCAGCGTAGAGGCGGGTACTACCTACGAGCAGTACTTC. Translation: CASSVEAGTTYEQYF.

This chain joins TRBV2 and TRBJ2-1; 7 bases line up with TRBD2. The trim removed 3 bases at V and 4 bases at J, leaving 12 bases unmatched. The CDR3 loop spans 17 amino acids. Germline assignment: CDR1 SNHLY and CDR2 FYNNEI. CDR3 sequence: CASSDLAPAGPYNEQFF. As DNA, the CDR3 is TGTGCCAGCAGTGATCTCGCTCCAGCGGGGCCTTACAATGAGCAGTTCTTC.

This clone has more than one count but fewer than ten. The chain has TRBV2 and TRBJ2-7; D remains unclear. Per the germline V gene, CDR1 is SNHLY and CDR2 is FYNNEI. The CDR3 consists of 12 residues. Trimming took off 6 bases at V and 3 bases at J, with 9 bases between the two ends. CDR3 DNA sequence: TGTGCCAGCAGACACTTCCTCTACGAGCAGTACTTC. It yields the protein CASRHFLYEQYF.